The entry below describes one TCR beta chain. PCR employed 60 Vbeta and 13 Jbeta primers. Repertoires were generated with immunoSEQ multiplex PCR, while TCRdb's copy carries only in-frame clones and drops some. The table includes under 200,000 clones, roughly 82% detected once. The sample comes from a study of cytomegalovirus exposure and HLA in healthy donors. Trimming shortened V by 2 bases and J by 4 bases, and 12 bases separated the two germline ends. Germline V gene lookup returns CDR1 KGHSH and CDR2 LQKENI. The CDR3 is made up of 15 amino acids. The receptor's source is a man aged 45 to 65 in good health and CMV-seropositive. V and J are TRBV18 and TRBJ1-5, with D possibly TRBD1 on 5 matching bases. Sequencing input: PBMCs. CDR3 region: CASSPYSGGNQPQHF. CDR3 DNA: TGTGCCAGCTCACCATATTCGGGGGGAAATCAGCCCCAGCATTTT. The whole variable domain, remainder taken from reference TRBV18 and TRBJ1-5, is NAGVMQNPRHLVRRRGQEARLRCSPMKGHSHVYWYRQLPEEGLKFMVYLQKENIIDESGMPKERFSAEFPKEGPSILRIQQVVRGDSAAYFCASSPYSGGNQPQHFGDGTRLSIL.